The 9 T cell receptor beta chains in this list originate from one sample, sequenced in a study of shared clonotypes between healthy human individuals. Data came from immunoSEQ multiplex PCR; TCRdb stores just in-frame clones and leaves some out. The data contain under 1 million clones, about 96% of them singletons. CD45RO-negative, CCR7-positively selected cells formed the naive CD8 fraction, excluding terminally differentiated effector memory CD45RA+ cells. Material for sequencing was naive CD8+ T cells sorted from blood. The receptors derive from a man aged 30 to 39 in good health.

The chain is built from TRBV27 and TRBJ1-2; the D is unclear. The germline V gene encodes CDR1 MNHEY and CDR2 SMNVEV (reference sequence). The CDR3 length is 13 residues. The V gene lost 8 bases and the J gene lost 1 base, with 11 bases spanning the gap. CDR3 region: CASAGRNNYGYTF. The CDR3 coding sequence is TGTGCCAGCGCCGGACGGAATAACTATGGCTACACCTTC.

The chain carries TRBV7-2 and TRBJ2-7, with D possibly matching TRBD2 (6 bases). The germline CDR1 and CDR2 sequences are SGHTA and FQGNSA. Between the trimmed V and J ends, which lost 0 bases and 0 bases, there was a span of 15 bases. The CDR3 has 17 residues. The CDR3 spells CASSLATLGLYSYEQYF. The CDR3 DNA follows: TGTGCCAGCAGCTTAGCGACACTGGGACTCTACTCCTACGAGCAGTACTTC.

The sample holds one count of this clone. This CDR3 is CASSLRPSGGYTDTQYF. DNA of the CDR3: TGTGCCAGCAGTTTACGTCCTAGCGGGGGCTACACAGATACGCAGTATTTT. This chain connects TRBV27 to TRBJ2-3; 10 bases fit TRBD2. The V segment lost 2 bases and the J segment 2 bases; nucleotides outside the gene matches: 7. Germline CDR1 is MNHEY and CDR2 is SMNVEV (reference sequence). The CDR3 covers 17 residues.

The chain carries TRBV27 and TRBJ1-2; no definite D call. V lost 5 bases and J lost 4, with 20 bases in between. Germline loops: CDR1 MNHEY, CDR2 SMNVEV (reference sequence). CDR3 length: 16 amino acids. CDR3 amino acids: CASSTGQAALLYGYTF. The CDR3 region has the DNA TGTGCCAGCAGTACGGGTCAGGCTGCGCTCCTCTATGGCTACACCTTC.

The rearrangement uses TRBV28 and TRBJ1-4, with 7 nucleotides matching TRBD1. The V and J ends lost 5 bases and 5 bases, in that order; junction bases with no gene match: 8. The length of the CDR3 is 15 residues. The germline CDR1 and CDR2 sequences are MDHEN and SYDVKM. CDR3 nucleotides: TGTGCCAGCAGTAGAAGGGACAGAGGAAATGAAAAACTGTTTTTT. This codes for CASSRRDRGNEKLFF. Together with reference TRBV28 and TRBJ1-4, the CDR3 gives the full variable domain: DVKVTQSSRYLVKRTGEKVFLECVQDMDHENMFWYRQDPGLGLRLIYFSYDVKMKEKGDIPEGYSVSREKKERFSLILESASTNQTSMYLCASSRRDRGNEKLFFGSGTQLSVL.

The chain employs TRBV11-3 and TRBJ2-1; no definite D call. CDR1 SGHNT and CDR2 YENEEA come from the germline V gene. Trimming pared 1 base from V and 5 bases from J, leaving 3 bases between. This CDR3 is built from 12 residues. Here the CDR3 reads CASSLADNEQFF. The CDR3 DNA follows: TGTGCCAGCAGCTTAGCAGACAATGAGCAGTTCTTC.

This chain joins TRBV10-2 and TRBJ2-7, with TRBD2 matching 8 bases. The junction had 3 bases not matched to a gene; V was cut back by 5 bases and J by 0 bases. The CDR3 has 14 residues. Germline lookup yields CDR1 WSHSY and CDR2 SAAADI. CDR3 DNA sequence: TGCGCCAGCAGTCCGGGACTAGTCTCCTACGAGCAGTACTTC. Its translation: CASSPGLVSYEQYF.

This chain joins TRBV9 and TRBJ2-3; either TRBD1 or TRBD2 may supply D (5 bases each). Germline-derived CDR1 and CDR2 are SGDLS and YYNGEE. V lost 3 bases and J 2 bases, leaving 10 bases between the germline ends. There are 14 residues in the CDR3. Written as DNA, the CDR3 is TGTGCCAGCAGCGACGGGGCCTCCACAGATACGCAGTATTTT. Its protein product is CASSDGASTDTQYF.

The V call is TRBV2, the J call TRBJ2-1; 14 bases map to TRBD2. Trimming at V came to 6 bases and at J to 5 bases, leaving 12 bases not matched to a gene. This CDR3 has 18 amino acids. Germline lookup yields CDR1 SNHLY and CDR2 FYNNEI. The DNA of the CDR3 is TGTGCCAGCAGGGGACTAGCGGGAGCCCCTCCCCTACACAATGAGCAGTTCTTC. The encoded protein is CASRGLAGAPPLHNEQFF.